Following are 12 T cell receptor beta chains from one sample sequenced in a study of T cells in women clearing cervical HPV infection. The assay was immunoSEQ multiplex PCR, and TCRdb's table has in-frame clones only and misses some. The sample data list tens of thousands of clones. The sample comprised blood buffy coat. The receptors were gathered from a woman aged 18-70 years with a cervical HPV16 infection that either progressed to CIN3+ or cleared (not recorded which).

As for this clone: Sequencing ends 3 residues short of the CDR3 end; the germline J gene provides the rest. The rearrangement links TRBV2 to TRBJ2-1; D remains unclear. The germline gives CDR1 SNHLY, CDR2 FYNNEI. The CDR3 loop spans 13 amino acids. Trimming left V 4 bases short and J 2 bases short, with 6 bases between. The covered CDR3 bases are TGTGCCAGCAGTGGGCAGACCTACAATGAG. Protein product: CASSGQTYNE. The entire CDR3 protein is CASSGQTYNEQFF.

In the case of this clone: Coverage ceases 3 residues before the CDR3 finishes, and the germline J gene fills in the end. V usage is TRBV6-2 or TRBV6-3 and J usage is TRBJ2-5; the match to TRBD1 covers 8 bases. The CDR3 consists of 13 residues. J lost 5 bases, V lost 6 bases, and 5 bases had no gene match. Germline V gene lookup returns CDR1 MNHEY and CDR2 SVGEGT. CDR3 residues: CASSLGQVETQYF. The part of the CDR3 DNA that was read is TGTGCCAGCAGCCTGGGACAGGTTGAGACC.

In regard to this clone: The read gets to within 3 residues of the CDR3 end, and the germline J gene fills in the rest. Other DNA sequences of this sample code for an identical CDR3. This sequence joins TRBV7-2 and TRBJ2-3; 11 nucleotides match TRBD2. The CDR3 covers 15 residues. The germline V gene has CDR1 SGHTA and CDR2 FQGNSA. The V gene end was trimmed by 2 bases and the J gene end by 6 bases; junction bases not matched to a gene: 4. Incomplete CDR3 DNA: TGTGCCAGCAGCTTAAGTAGCGGGGGGGCGGATACG. Its translation: CASSLSSGGADT. The entire CDR3 protein reads CASSLSSGGADTQYF.

A note on this clone: Read coverage stops 3 residues before the CDR3 terminus; the germline J gene supplies the remainder. The rearrangement uses TRBV30 and TRBJ2-5; 7 bases map to TRBD2. The CDR3 is 16 amino acids. Trimming cost V 1 base and J 2 bases; bases outside gene matches: 10. Germline loops: CDR1 GTSNPN, CDR2 SVGIG (reference sequence). The CDR3 is CAWSALAAGQQETQYF. CDR3 DNA, as far as it was read: TGTGCCTGGAGTGCGCTAGCGGCGGGCCAACAAGAGACC.

This CDR3 reads CASSLASGGAYNEQFF. CDR3 DNA (partial): TGTGCCAGCAGCTTAGCTTCCGGGGGGGCCTACAATGAG. The gene calls are TRBV7-2 and TRBJ2-1; 8 bases match TRBD2. The CDR3 extends 3 residues past the end of the read, so its final part is completed from the germline J gene. Germline CDR1 and CDR2: SGHTA and FQGNSA. V was clipped by 0 bases and J by 2 bases; unmatched bases: 3. CDR3 length equals 16 residues.

A note on this clone: The read halts 3 residues ahead of the CDR3 end, with the missing end drawn from the germline J gene. The V call is TRBV2, the J call TRBJ1-2, with D uncertain. Germline assignment: CDR1 SNHLY and CDR2 FYNNEI. This CDR3 is 15 amino acids long. V lost 1 base and J lost 4, with 13 bases in between. The part of the CDR3 DNA that was read is TGTGCCAGCAGTGAAGTGTTCAGGCTGCTCTATGGC. This sequence encodes CASSEVFRLLYG. The entire CDR3 is CASSEVFRLLYGYTF.

Turning to this clone: The read comes to an end 3 residues before the CDR3 does, leaving the germline J gene to fill in the end. V gene TRBV19 combines with J gene TRBJ1-4; TRBD1 matches at 10 bases. The CDR3 has 16 amino acids. V shed 8 bases and J 10 bases; nucleotides not matched to a gene: 16. In germline, CDR1 is LNHDA, CDR2 SQIVND (reference sequence). Incomplete CDR3 DNA: TGTGCCAGTTCCGACAGGGGGCAGGTCCGGTTAGGAAAA. Amino acids: CASSDRGQVRLGK. The complete CDR3 sequence is CASSDRGQVRLGKLFF.

A note on this clone: An end of the junction does not agree with germline; a read error may underlie this. The sequence runs out 3 residues before the end of the CDR3; the remainder is reconstructed from the germline J gene. The same CDR3 arises from other DNA sequences in this sample as well. This rearrangement joins TRBV2 to TRBJ1-3, with 10 bases identical to TRBD1. Germline V gene sequence: CDR1 SNHLY, CDR2 FYNNEI. There are 12 residues in the CDR3. This CDR3 is CATGDRGNTIYF. CDR3 bases read: TGTGCCACCGGGGACAGGGGAAACACA.

In regard to this clone: The read is 3 residues too short to cover the CDR3 end, so that end is filled in from the germline J gene. This chain uses TRBV6-1 with TRBJ1-4; D is ambiguous. The CDR3 consists of 16 residues. The germline V gene encodes CDR1 MNHNS and CDR2 SASEGT. This chain's CDR3 is CASSEEGRWFGSPLFF. The covered CDR3 bases are TGTGCCAGCAGTGAAGAGGGTAGATGGTTTGGTTCACCA.

Note on this clone: The read finishes 3 residues shy of the CDR3 end, and the germline J gene is used to complete it. The chain combines TRBV19 with TRBJ1-2, with a weak D call TRBD1 (6 bases). Trimming shortened V by 3 bases and J by 4 bases, and 12 bases separated the two germline ends. Germline values: CDR1 LNHDA, CDR2 SQIVND (reference sequence). The CDR3 totals 14 residues. CDR3 protein: CASSMGAGAYGYTF. The part of the CDR3 DNA that was read is TGTGCCAGTAGTATGGGGGCCGGGGCCTATGGC. Looking up the rest from reference TRBV19 and TRBJ1-2 gives the full variable domain: DGGITQSPKYLFRKEGQNVTLSCEQNLNHDAMYWYRQDPGQGLRLIYYSQIVNDFQKGDIAEGYSVSREKKESFPLTVTSAQKNPTAFYLCASSMGAGAYGYTFGSGTRLTVV.

With respect to this clone: The read ends 3 residues early relative to the CDR3; the germline J gene fills the gap. This chain connects TRBV18 to TRBJ2-1; 11 nucleotides line up with TRBD1. Losses at the gene ends were 2 bases for V and 9 bases for J; bases not matched to a gene: 0. Germline CDR1 is KGHSH and CDR2 is LQKENI. CDR3 size: 13 residues. Incomplete CDR3 DNA: TGTGCCAGCTCACCAGGGACAGGGGGTGAG. Translated, it gives CASSPGTGGE. The CDR3 in its entirety is CASSPGTGGEQFF.

The sequenced part of the CDR3 DNA is TGCAGTGCTACTCCGGGACTAGCGGGAGAAAGGGTGAGCACAGATACC. It yields the protein CSATPGLAGERVSTDT. The CDR3 reads in full as CSATPGLAGERVSTDTYTF. The genes are TRBV20-1 and TRBJ1-2; D possibly corresponds to TRBD1 (5 bases). The CDR3 goes on 3 residues after the read ends, and that part is filled in from the germline J gene. CDR3 length equals 19 residues. Germline V gene data show CDR1 as DFQATT and CDR2 as SNEGSKA (reference sequence).